The present entry profiles one T cell receptor (beta chain) with its context. Its antigen remains unknown. The data were taken from a study of Ad26.COV2.S vaccination and SARS-CoV-2 variants. Whole-study context: Ad26.COV2.S shots went into the muscle once or twice, 56 days apart. Study findings and constraints: Substantial breadth was reportedly displayed by spike-specific CD8+ and CD4+ T cell responses after vaccination. Possibly, TCR breadth and depth analyses underestimated total T cell responses. Higher spike-specific TCR breadth was found in vaccine recipients than in placebo recipients.

Here immunoSEQ multiplex PCR was the method, and the copy in TCRdb shows in-frame clones only, minus some. Among roughly 420,000 clones listed, roughly 87% were seen once. The CDR3 totals 17 residues. The V end was cut by 4 bases, the J end by 2 bases, with 20 bases between. Germline lookup yields CDR1 SGHVS and CDR2 FNYEAQ. Sample treatment: roughly 20 received Ad26.COV2.S at low or high dose, single or two shots; about 5 received placebo; per-sample allocation not given. It was on day 63 after the first vaccine or placebo injection that samples were taken. The source material was peripheral blood, sampled in a trial of Ad26.COV2.S vaccine versus placebo. The genes are TRBV7-6 and TRBJ1-1; a weak D match, TRBD1 (6 bases). The clonotype originates from a person aged 18-60 years who received the Ad26.COV2.S COVID-19 vaccine or a placebo. This chain's CDR3 is CASSSGTGNQRNTEAFF. The CDR3, as DNA: TGTGCCAGCAGCTCGGGAACAGGGAATCAACGAAACACTGAAGCTTTCTTT. Together with reference TRBV7-6 and TRBJ1-1, the CDR3 gives the full variable domain: GAGVSQSPRYKVTKRGQDVALRCDPISGHVSLYWYRQALGQGPEFLTYFNYEAQQDKSGLPNDRFSAERPEGSISTLTIQRTEQRDSAMYRCASSSGTGNQRNTEAFFGQGTRLTVV.